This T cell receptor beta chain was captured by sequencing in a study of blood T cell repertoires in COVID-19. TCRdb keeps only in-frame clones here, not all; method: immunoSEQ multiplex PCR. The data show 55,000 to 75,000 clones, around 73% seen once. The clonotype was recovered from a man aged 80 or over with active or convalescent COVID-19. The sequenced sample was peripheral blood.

CDR3 in amino acids: CASSSIAGNEQFF. The CDR3 nucleotides are TGTGCCAGCAGCTCCATAGCGGGCAATGAGCAGTTCTTC. This chain links TRBV7-3 with TRBJ2-1; 7 bases match TRBD2. Per the germline V gene, CDR1 is SGHTA and CDR2 is FQGTGA. The CDR3 covers 13 residues. J was trimmed by 6 bases and V by 4 bases; bases with no gene match: 3.